This T cell receptor (beta chain) is drawn from a study of post-analysis software for immune sequencing data. Study-level background: Courses of disease covered relapsing-remitting, secondary progressive and progressive-relapsing multiple sclerosis.

In germline, CDR1 is KGHSH, CDR2 LQKENI. The length of the CDR3 is 15 residues. Study-level results: Comparison of patients with controls showed 4 to 6 TRBV segments more frequent in patients, TRBV5-6, TRBV5-1 and TRBV20-1 among them. Relative to controls, patients with multiple sclerosis showed significantly lower normalized Chao1 diversity. Samples from a shared batch, those prepared together, strongly co-clustered by F measure.

Unique molecular identifiers had been added to the TCR beta cDNA libraries. Each batch of about 0.9 to 10 million T cells produced some 450,000 cDNA molecules. TCRdb itself ran the PCR reads through MiXCR, one entry per CDR3 protein. The sample includes roughly 410,000 distinct CDR3 sequences, around 33% of them seen just once. Of note for this clonotype: What it binds is unknown.

This TCR derives from a girl under 18 with multiple sclerosis. Sequencing used blood. The rearrangement links TRBV18 to TRBJ2-5, with D hard to call. The DNA end favors TRBJ2-7, so the J call may be wrong. CDR3 residues: CASSPRTDGAYEQYF. CDR3 nucleotides: TGTGCCAGCTCACCACGGACCGATGGGGCCTACGAGCAGTACTTC.